The sample holds a few counts of the clone carrying this T cell receptor beta chain. The entry originates in a study of T cell changes during pregnancy in multiple sclerosis. This CDR3 is 13 amino acids long. CDR1 is LNHNV, CDR2 YYDKDF, per germline (reference sequence). Trimming stripped 5 bases from V and 8 bases from J, with 15 bases between. Data came from immunoSEQ multiplex PCR; TCRdb stores just in-frame clones and leaves some out. The sample records roughly 63,000 clones, 90% to 95% being singletons. The chain has TRBV15 and TRBJ1-2, with D unresolved. The material was CD8+ T cells from peripheral blood mononuclear cells, obtained in the second trimester of pregnancy. The TCR sequence derives from a female donor with multiple sclerosis, enrolled in a pregnancy study. CDR3 coding DNA: TGTGCCACCAGCCGCTGGGGAGGGCTAGGCTACACCTTC. Translating it yields CATSRWGGLGYTF.